This TCR beta chain was captured in a study of early T cells in non-severe SARS-CoV-2 infection (dated by TCRdb to about 2021). As for the study more broadly: Because TCR sequencing was done on bulk RNA from unsorted whole blood, the alpha and beta chains could not be paired.

This clonotype has at least ten counts. Its specific antigen is unknown. Nothing much larger sits one base from this clone, and base qualities are not available. Study-wide conclusions, independent of this receptor: Matching against VDJdb was skewed toward anti-spike CD8 responses, likely underestimated virus-specific expansions, and missed private and CD4 specificities.

The study was a case-control design nested within a healthcare worker cohort in London, UK, with weekly nasopharyngeal swab PCR tests and blood sampling. Healthcare workers were recruited during the week of the UK lockdown, between 23 and 31 March 2020, and followed weekly for up to 16 weeks. From the cysteine up to the phenylalanine, the CDR3 has a length of 13 residues. Kept here is only the CDR3 DNA, which spans 39 bases and is read in frame from base 1. V lost 4 bases and J lost 6 bases; the stretch between them is 10 bases long. Sequences MNHNY (CDR1) and SVGAGI (CDR2) are obtained from the germline V gene (reference sequence). Libraries were built with 5' RACE. Sequencing was performed on a NextSeq 500. To correct for sequencing error and PCR bias, the TCR library protocol tagged individual cDNA molecules with unique molecular identifiers. TCR alpha and beta chains were both sequenced, and the abundances of alpha and beta sequences in each sample were closely correlated with each other. In the authors' own workflow: Decombinator V4 was used to annotate TCR sequences for V gene, J gene and CDR3. TCRs were defined as expanded if a significant change between any two time points was detected under a Poisson model with p below 0.0001. TCR abundances were normalised to the total number of TCRs sequenced in each sample and reported as counts per million. TRAV1-2 paired with TRAJ12, TRAJ20 or TRAJ33 defined MAIT TCRs, while TRAV10 paired with TRAJ18 defined iNKT TCRs. VDJdb, accessed 1 November 2021, was searched for CMV, EBV and SARS-CoV-2 annotated TCRs, with TCRs annotated for multiple antigens excluded. The raw public reads went through TCRdb reprocessing: fastp at Q25, MiXCR clone calling, in-frame beta chains kept. Duplicate CDR3 protein sequences are folded into a single record with the most common DNA and genes. TCRdb's processing, not the authors' own work, is the source of the V and J calls. For this sample there are about 25,000 distinct CDR3 sequences; roughly 4.8% appear just once. The ten largest account for 5% to 8% of the sample.

The TCR originated in an adult who was a healthcare worker with PCR-confirmed SARS-CoV-2 infection or an uninfected control (not recorded which). Sequences were obtained from whole blood. Recombination joined TRBV6-6 with TRBJ1-5; the D gene lacks a confident call. The CDR3 corresponds to CASSWMEAQPQHF. The bases are TGTGCCAGCAGTTGGATGGAGGCTCAGCCCCAGCATTTT.